These 9 T cell receptor beta chains originate from one sample sequenced in a study of beta chain features in type 1 diabetes. Reverse transcribing all isolated RNA meant expressed TCRB transcripts were sequenced. Using immunoSEQ multiplex PCR, the repertoire was profiled, and TCRdb retains in-frame clones only, with some absent. In the table there are roughly 500,000 clones, approximately 30% of which are singletons. Sequenced material: naive CD4+ T cells from blood. The receptor set was obtained from a man in his late teens or twenties in good health.

This clone has just a few counts. Distinct nucleotide sequences in the sample also encode this CDR3. The genes are TRBV7-9 and TRBJ2-3; 12 nucleotides match TRBD2. This CDR3 region has 15 residues. V trimming: 5 bases; J trimming: 4 bases; junction bases outside the gene matches: 4. CDR1 is SEHNR, CDR2 FQNEAQ, per germline (reference sequence). CDR3 DNA: TGTGCCAGCAGCCCGGGACTAGCGGGTCCAGATACGCAGTATTTT. This encodes CASSPGLAGPDTQYF.

Comments on this clone: The same CDR3 is also encoded by other DNA sequences in this sample. The rearrangement links TRBV5-1 to TRBJ2-5; D is ambiguous. V was pared by 0 bases and J by 4 bases, with 10 bases between. CDR1 and CDR2 from the germline V gene are SGHRS and YFSETQ. The CDR3 is 14 residues long. The CDR3 DNA follows: TGCGCCAGCAGCTTGGGACCGTCCAGAGAGACCCAGTACTTC. Amino acids: CASSLGPSRETQYF.

This chain links TRBV30 with TRBJ1-4, with 7 bases that match TRBD1. Trimming at V came to 3 bases and at J to 8 bases, leaving 9 bases not matched to a gene. The V gene's germline CDR1 is GTSNPN and CDR2 SVGIG (reference sequence). CDR3 size: 14 residues. The CDR3 region is CAWSRQGGEEKLFF. The CDR3 nucleotides read TGTGCCTGGAGCCGACAGGGTGGAGAGGAAAAACTGTTTTTT.

This rearrangement joins TRBV20-1 to TRBJ2-1; D unresolved. Germline loops: CDR1 DFQATT, CDR2 SNEGSKA (reference sequence). V was trimmed by 0 bases and J by 6 bases, leaving 3 bases between them. CDR3 size: 11 residues. This chain's CDR3 is CSARDSNEQFF. The CDR3 DNA reads as TGCAGTGCTAGAGATTCCAATGAGCAGTTCTTC.

This clone was counted a few times. The V gene is TRBV11-3, the J gene TRBJ2-5; D not certain. V shed 7 bases and J shed 4 bases, with 10 bases lying between them. Germline V gene sequence: CDR1 SGHNT, CDR2 YENEEA. CDR3 size: 12 residues. The CDR3 nucleotides are TGTGCCAGCAAGGGCCCCGGAGAGACCCAGTACTTC. This translates into CASKGPGETQYF.

This clone was seen a handful of times. V gene TRBV5-6 combines with J gene TRBJ1-2; unclear D gene. The CDR3 totals 12 residues. The germline V gene encodes CDR1 SGHDT and CDR2 YYEEEE. V was trimmed by 1 base and J by 11 bases, leaving 12 bases between them. The CDR3 DNA reads TGTGCCAGCAGCTTGTGGGAGTTGGGGTACACCTTC. Protein product: CASSLWELGYTF.

This clone appeared a few times. V and J are TRBV27 and TRBJ1-1; 7 positions agree with TRBD1. The CDR3 runs to 13 residues. V gave up 5 bases and J gave up 4 bases; unmatched junction bases: 4. The germline V gene encodes CDR1 MNHEY and CDR2 SMNVEV (reference sequence). The CDR3 region has the DNA TGTGCCAGCAGTGCACAGGGGAGCACTGAAGCTTTCTTT. Translating gives CASSAQGSTEAFF.

Only a few counts were recorded for this clone. This chain uses TRBV25-1 with TRBJ1-1; TRBD1 might be the D (5 bases). Germline lookup yields CDR1 MGHDK and CDR2 SYGVNS. The CDR3 has 14 amino acids. Trimming took 6 bases from V and 0 from J, leaving 11 bases between them. The CDR3: CASSRVGMNTEAFF. For the CDR3, the DNA is TGTGCCAGCAGCAGGGTCGGCATGAACACTGAAGCTTTCTTT.

This chain joins TRBV5-1 and TRBJ2-1, with D unclear. V was shortened by 4 bases and J by 5 bases, with 16 bases between the two germline ends. The CDR3 loop spans 15 amino acids. Germline V gene sequence: CDR1 SGHRS, CDR2 YFSETQ. CDR3 region: CASSKDGPRDNEQFF. The CDR3 nucleotides read TGCGCCAGCAGCAAGGACGGCCCTAGGGACAATGAGCAGTTCTTC.